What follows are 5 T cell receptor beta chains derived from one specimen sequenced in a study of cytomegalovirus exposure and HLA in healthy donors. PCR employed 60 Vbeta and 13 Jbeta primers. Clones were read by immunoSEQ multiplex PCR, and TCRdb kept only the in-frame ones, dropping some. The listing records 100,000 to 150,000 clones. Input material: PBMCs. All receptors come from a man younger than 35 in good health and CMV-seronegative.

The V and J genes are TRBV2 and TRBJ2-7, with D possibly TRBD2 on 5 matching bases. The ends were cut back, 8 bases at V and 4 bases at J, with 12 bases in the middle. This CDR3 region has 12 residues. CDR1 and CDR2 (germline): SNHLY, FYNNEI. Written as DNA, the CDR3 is TGTGCCAGCTGGGGAGACGGGTACGAGCAGTACTTC. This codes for CASWGDGYEQYF.

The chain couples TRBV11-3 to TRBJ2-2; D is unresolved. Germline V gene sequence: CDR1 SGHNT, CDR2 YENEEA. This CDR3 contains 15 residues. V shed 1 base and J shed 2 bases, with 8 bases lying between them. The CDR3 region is CASSLGYRNTGELFF. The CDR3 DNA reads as TGTGCCAGCAGCTTAGGATACAGAAACACCGGGGAGCTGTTTTTT.

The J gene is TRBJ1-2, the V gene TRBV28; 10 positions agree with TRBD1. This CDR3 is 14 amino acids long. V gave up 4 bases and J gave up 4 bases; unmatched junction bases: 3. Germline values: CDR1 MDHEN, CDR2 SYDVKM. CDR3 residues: CASSSRDRGYGYTF. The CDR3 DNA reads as TGTGCCAGCAGTTCCCGGGACAGGGGCTATGGCTACACCTTC.

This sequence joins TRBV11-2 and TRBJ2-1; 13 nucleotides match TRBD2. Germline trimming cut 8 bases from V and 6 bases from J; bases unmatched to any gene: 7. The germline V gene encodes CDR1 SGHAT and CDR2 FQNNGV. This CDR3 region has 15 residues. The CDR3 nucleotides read TGTGCCAGCCTTTTCCGGACTAGCGGGAGCAATGAGCAGTTCTTC. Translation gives CASLFRTSGSNEQFF.

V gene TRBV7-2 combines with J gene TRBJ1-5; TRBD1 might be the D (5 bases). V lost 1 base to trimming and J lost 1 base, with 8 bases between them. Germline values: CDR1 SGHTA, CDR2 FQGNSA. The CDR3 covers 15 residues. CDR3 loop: CASSLGRQSNQPQHF. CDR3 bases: TGTGCCAGCAGCTTAGGCCGACAGAGCAATCAGCCCCAGCATTTT.